This section outlines one T cell receptor (beta chain) sequence together with its context. This entry is derived from a study of CD8 T cells in Susac syndrome. Trimming shortened V by 0 bases and J by 0 bases, and 11 bases separated the two germline ends. The germline CDR1 and CDR2 sequences are MNHEY and SVGAGI. This CDR3 contains 16 residues. Random hexamers were used to reverse transcribe an amount of about 0.5 to 1 ug RNA. TCRdb itself ran the immunoSEQ multiplex PCR reads through MiXCR, one entry per CDR3 protein. This sample yields about 200,000 distinct CDR3 sequences, of which about 94% are seen a single time; around 0.13% belongs to the top ten.

The chain employs TRBV6-5 and TRBJ1-1, with D tentatively TRBD1 (5 bases). The source of this sequence is a human donor with multiple sclerosis. Sequences were obtained from CD8+ T cells from PBMCs. DNA of the CDR3: TGTGCCAGCAGTTACTCGACGGGGCCGCTGAACACTGAAGCTTTCTTT. Protein product: CASSYSTGPLNTEAFF.